The 29 T cell receptor beta chains below come from one sample, sequenced in a study of neurological immune-mediated disorders. TCRdb re-analysed the 5' RACE reads in MiXCR, keeping a single row per CDR3 protein. The sample lists some 49,000 distinct CDR3 sequences, around 12% occurring once. Time point meaning: longitudinal time-point 2. The sample was PBMCs. The receptors stem from a male donor with HTLV-1-associated myelopathy (HAM/TSP).

This clonotype was observed at least ten times. The CDR3 sequence: CSARDGRIDYNSPLHF. The CDR3 DNA reads as TGCAGTGCTAGAGATGGGCGGATCGATTATAATTCACCCCTCCACTTT. The chain combines TRBV20-1 with TRBJ1-6; D gene ambiguous. Deletions cut 0 bases from V and 4 bases from J, with 13 bases between. This CDR3 contains 16 residues. Looked up from germline, CDR1 is DFQATT and CDR2 is SNEGSKA (reference sequence).

This clonotype has a count of ten or more. CDR3 bases: TGCAGTGCTAGTACCATTTCCCCAAAGGGGGAGACCCAGTACTTC. Protein product: CSASTISPKGETQYF. The V gene is TRBV20-1, the J gene TRBJ2-5; possibly TRBD1 for D (5 bases). V shed 3 bases and J shed 5 bases, with 19 bases lying between them. This CDR3 has 15 amino acids. Germline V gene data show CDR1 as DFQATT and CDR2 as SNEGSKA (reference sequence).

Regarding this clonotype: The junction departs from the called germline gene at one end, perhaps through a read error. The chain links TRBV11-1 to TRBJ1-1; tentatively, D is TRBD1 (5 bases). In germline, CDR1 is SGHAT, CDR2 FQDESV (reference sequence). The CDR3 length is 14 residues. For the CDR3, the DNA is TGTGCCAACAGCTTAGACCCTATGGACACTGAAGCTCTCTTT. It specifies CANSLDPMDTEALF.

This clonotype has a count of ten or more. The rearrangement links TRBV6-5 to TRBJ1-1, with 9 bases lining up with TRBD1. The V segment lost 7 bases and the J segment 3 bases; nucleotides outside the gene matches: 6. Germline CDR1 MNHEY, CDR2 SVGAGI. The CDR3 length is 14 residues. The DNA of the CDR3 is TGTGCCAGCACCCCCGGACAGGGGTACACTGAAGCTTTCTTT. Protein product: CASTPGQGYTEAFF.

This clonotype showed up many times. This chain joins TRBV14 and TRBJ2-5; the match to TRBD1 covers 8 bases. The germline V gene encodes CDR1 SGHDN and CDR2 FVKESK. The junction had 9 bases not matched to a gene; V was cut back by 2 bases and J by 7 bases. The CDR3 consists of 15 residues. CDR3 coding DNA: TGTGCCAGCAGCCAACTGGGACAGGCAAAAGGGACCCAGTACTTC. It codes for CASSQLGQAKGTQYF.

This clonotype was seen more than once but under ten times. The V gene is TRBV6-5, the J gene TRBJ1-2, with TRBD1 matching 10 bases. V shed 6 bases, J shed 8 bases, and the junction held 15 bases outside the gene matches. Germline loops: CDR1 MNHEY, CDR2 SVGAGI. The CDR3 consists of 16 residues. CDR3 sequence reads: CASREHRDRGSKGYTF. CDR3 DNA: TGTGCCAGCAGAGAACACCGGGACAGGGGTTCTAAAGGCTACACCTTC.

This clonotype has ten or more counts. V is TRBV28 and J is TRBJ2-3, with D perhaps given as TRBD1 or TRBD2 (5 bases each). The CDR3 covers 14 residues. CDR1 MDHEN and CDR2 SYDVKM come from the germline V gene. V lost 6 bases and J lost 7, with 17 bases in between. CDR3 amino acids: CASSSGTTQNTQYF. In DNA, the CDR3 is TGTGCCAGCAGCTCCGGGACCACTCAAAATACGCAGTATTTT.

The sample holds many counts of this clonotype. The DNA of the CDR3 is TGTGCCAGCAGCCACCCCGGACATTTAACTAATGAAAAACTGTTTTTT. Translation: CASSHPGHLTNEKLFF. The V gene is TRBV14, the J gene TRBJ1-4; D perhaps matches TRBD1 (5 bases). The V gene's germline CDR1 is SGHDN and CDR2 FVKESK. The CDR3 consists of 16 residues. V shed 3 bases and J shed 1 base, with 12 bases lying between them. Full variable domain (remainder filled in from reference TRBV14 and TRBJ1-4): EAGVTQFPSHSVIEKGQTVTLRCDPISGHDNLYWYRRVMGKEIKFLLHFVKESKQDESGMPNNRFLAERTGGTYSTLKVQPAELEDSGVYFCASSHPGHLTNEKLFFGSGTQLSVL.

The J gene is TRBJ1-1, the V gene TRBV6-5, with D possibly being TRBD1 (5 bases). V lost 10 bases to trimming and J lost 0 bases, with 18 bases between them. Germline V gene data show CDR1 as MNHEY and CDR2 as SVGAGI. The CDR3 has 15 residues. The CDR3 bases are TGTGCCATCAGGTCCCCCGGGGGGGTGAACACTGAAGCTTTCTTT. Its translation: CAIRSPGGVNTEAFF.

At least ten counts were recorded for this clonotype. The V call is TRBV5-1, the J call TRBJ1-1; 9 bases map to TRBD1. The CDR3 is made up of 15 amino acids. V dropped 4 bases and J dropped 0; count of bases not matched to a gene: 4. CDR1 is SGHRS, CDR2 YFSETQ, per germline. CDR3 DNA: TGCGCCAGCAGCCGACAGGGGGTAATGAACACTGAAGCTTTCTTT. Its translation: CASSRQGVMNTEAFF.

This clonotype was detected many times. The chain joins TRBV10-2 to TRBJ1-1, with TRBD1 matching over 7 bases. Germline V gene data show CDR1 as WSHSY and CDR2 as SAAADI. J was trimmed by 5 bases and V by 2 bases; bases with no gene match: 11. The CDR3 has 16 amino acids. The CDR3 sequence: CASSEGQVHIWTEAFF. The DNA of the CDR3 is TGCGCCAGCAGTGAGGGACAGGTCCACATCTGGACTGAAGCTTTCTTT.

This clonotype showed up many times. This rearrangement joins TRBV6-5 to TRBJ1-4; D is uncertain. Trimming removed 5 bases from V and 6 bases from J, with 13 bases in between. The CDR3 is 14 residues long. Germline CDR1 MNHEY, CDR2 SVGAGI. In DNA, the CDR3 is TGTGCCAGCAGTCTGGGAGGGCTTCATGAAAAACTGTTTTTT. Its translation: CASSLGGLHEKLFF.

The sample holds many counts of this clonotype. This chain connects TRBV6-5 to TRBJ1-2; 10 bases align to TRBD1. The CDR3 runs 15 residues. CDR1 and CDR2 (germline): MNHEY, SVGAGI. V was clipped by 2 bases and J by 5 bases; unmatched bases: 5. This CDR3 is CASSYRDRGPYGYTF. Written as DNA, the CDR3 is TGTGCCAGCAGTTACAGGGACAGGGGACCTTATGGCTACACCTTC.

The table lists this clonotype with many counts. V gene TRBV4-3 combines with J gene TRBJ1-2; TRBD1 matches at 10 bases. The CDR3 runs 16 residues. Trimming cost V 5 bases and J 4 bases; bases outside gene matches: 10. Germline V gene lookup returns CDR1 LGHNA and CDR2 YSLEER. The CDR3 region has the DNA TGCGCCAGCAGCTTCCAGACAGGGGGCGCCGGCTATGGCTACACCTTC. Translating it yields CASSFQTGGAGYGYTF.

This clonotype was seen a few times. This chain uses TRBV20-1 with TRBJ1-1; 7 nucleotides agree with TRBD1. The J segment lost 5 bases and the V segment lost 0 bases, leaving 9 bases of the junction unmatched. Germline V lookup: CDR1 DFQATT, CDR2 SNEGSKA (reference sequence). This CDR3 contains 15 residues. The CDR3: CSARDRTGGYTEAFF. The CDR3, as DNA: TGCAGTGCTAGAGATCGGACAGGCGGGTATACTGAAGCTTTCTTT.

Ten or more counts support this clonotype. V and J are TRBV20-1 and TRBJ2-5, with 8 bases fitting TRBD2. The J segment lost 3 bases and the V segment lost 0 bases, leaving 6 bases of the junction unmatched. Germline loops: CDR1 DFQATT, CDR2 SNEGSKA (reference sequence). The CDR3 extends over 15 amino acids. This CDR3 is CSARDGGDVKETQYF. The CDR3 bases are TGCAGTGCTAGAGACGGGGGGGACGTTAAAGAGACCCAGTACTTC.

This clonotype was seen ten or more times. The chain is built from TRBV7-9 and TRBJ1-1; 7 positions match TRBD1. The length of the CDR3 is 15 residues. Per germline, CDR1 SEHNR and CDR2 FQNEAQ (reference sequence). V was clipped by 3 bases and J by 11 bases; unmatched bases: 15. Here the CDR3 reads CASSFRGTYPQEAFF. The CDR3 DNA is TGTGCCAGCAGCTTCAGGGGGACGTACCCCCAGGAGGCTTTCTTT.

This clonotype came up many times. The gene calls are TRBV5-1 and TRBJ1-2; TRBD1 matches 7 bases. V gave up 4 bases and J gave up 8 bases; unmatched junction bases: 8. The germline V gene encodes CDR1 SGHRS and CDR2 YFSETQ. CDR3 length: 13 residues. CDR3: CASSLDRVQGYTF. DNA of the CDR3: TGCGCCAGCAGCCTCGACAGGGTCCAGGGCTACACCTTC.

This clonotype was counted at least ten times. The V and J genes are TRBV21-1 and TRBJ2-3; the table names TRBD1, a call not compared with the DNA. TRBV21-1 is listed as a pseudogene. The CDR3 totals 11 residues. CDR3 nucleotide sequence: TGTGCCAGCCCAAGGGGGGGTACGCAGTATTTT. This translates into CASPRGGTQYF.

This clonotype was counted ten times or more. CDR3 sequence reads: CASRQVWAQYF. CDR3 sequence (DNA): TGTGCCAGCAGGCAAGTTTGGGCGCAGTATTTT. The chain uses TRBV6-2 or TRBV6-3 and TRBJ2-3, with unresolved D. V was shortened by 6 bases and J by 10 bases, with 11 bases between the two germline ends. Germline values: CDR1 MNHEY, CDR2 SVGEGT. CDR3 size: 11 residues.

There are a few counts of this clonotype. The chain recombines TRBV6-1 with TRBJ1-2; D gene unclear. Germline assignment: CDR1 MNHNS and CDR2 SASEGT. There are 14 residues in the CDR3. V lost 7 bases and J 4 bases, leaving 16 bases between the germline ends. CDR3 protein: CASMEKSRSYGYTF. The CDR3 region has the DNA TGTGCCAGCATGGAGAAGTCCAGATCCTATGGCTACACCTTC.

This clonotype appeared many times. The gene calls are TRBV6-5 and TRBJ2-5; D is tentatively TRBD1 or TRBD2 (6 bases each). V was cut by 2 bases and J by 1 base, with 11 bases left in between. Germline V gene sequence: CDR1 MNHEY, CDR2 SVGAGI. The CDR3 contains 15 residues. The CDR3 region has the DNA TGTGCCAGCAGTTACCCCGGGGGCTCCCAAGAGACCCAGTACTTC. This encodes CASSYPGGSQETQYF.

The V gene is TRBV12-3 or TRBV12-4, the J gene TRBJ2-7; TRBD2 matches at 8 bases. The CDR3 runs to 13 residues. J gave up 7 bases and V 5 bases, and 7 bases lay outside the gene matches. The CDR3 DNA sequence: TGTGCCAGCAGTATTGGACTAGCTCGGGAGCAGTACGTC. Protein product: CASSIGLAREQYV.

This clonotype has a count of ten or more. The chain couples TRBV7-3 to TRBJ1-6, with D uncertain. CDR3 size: 16 residues. Germline CDR1 and CDR2: SGHTA and FQGTGA. Trimming shortened V by 2 bases and J by 0 bases, and 8 bases separated the two germline ends. The CDR3 protein is CASSLSSVSYNSPLHF. CDR3 in DNA: TGTGCCAGCAGCTTATCTTCCGTCTCCTATAATTCACCCCTCCACTTT. Drawing the rest from reference TRBV7-3 and TRBJ1-6, the complete variable domain is GAGVSQTPSNKVTEKGKYVELRCDPISGHTALYWYRQSLGQGPEFLIYFQGTGAADDSGLPNDRFFAVRPEGSVSTLKIQRTERGDSAVYLCASSLSSVSYNSPLHFGNGTRLTVT.

This clonotype was picked up many times. The chain has TRBV28 and TRBJ2-1; 12 bases are shared with TRBD2. Trimming cost V 5 bases and J 8 bases; bases outside gene matches: 10. CDR3 length: 16 amino acids. CDR1 and CDR2 from the germline V gene are MDHEN and SYDVKM. DNA of the CDR3: TGTGCCAGCAGTCCCGGACTAGCGGGGTATAAGTATGAGCAGTTCTTC. Translated, it gives CASSPGLAGYKYEQFF.

This clonotype was observed many times. The chain employs TRBV20-1 and TRBJ1-6; tentative D call: TRBD1 (5 bases). The CDR3 sequence is 16 residues long. V gave up 3 bases and J gave up 5 bases, with 17 bases separating them. Germline V CDR1 and CDR2: DFQATT, SNEGSKA (reference sequence). In DNA form, the CDR3 reads TGCAGTGCTAGTAGGGGAGGGCAGGGCAATAATTCACCCCTCCACTTT. As protein: CSASRGGQGNNSPLHF.

This clonotype has ten or more counts. V usage is TRBV6-5 and J usage is TRBJ2-6; maybe TRBD1 (6 bases). CDR1 and CDR2 (germline): MNHEY, SVGAGI. Trimming removed 5 bases from V and 4 bases from J, with 15 bases in between. The CDR3 is 16 residues long. This CDR3 reads CASSRNRALGANVLTF. In DNA form, the CDR3 reads TGTGCCAGCAGTCGCAACAGGGCTCTCGGGGCCAACGTCCTGACTTTC.

In this sample, this clonotype turned up many times. The chain recombines TRBV12-3 or TRBV12-4 with TRBJ2-5, with 7 nucleotides matching TRBD1. The length of the CDR3 is 13 residues. Trimming took 5 bases from V and 9 from J; bases not matched to a gene: 9. The CDR3 sequence: CASSGTARWAQYF. CDR3 coding DNA: TGTGCCAGCAGTGGGACAGCCAGATGGGCCCAGTACTTC.

This clonotype was recorded at least ten times. This rearrangement joins TRBV5-1 to TRBJ1-1; the D is unclear. Germline V CDR1 and CDR2: SGHRS, YFSETQ. V was pared by 7 bases and J by 6 bases, with 16 bases between. CDR3 length: 13 amino acids. The CDR3 reads CASRPSMFAEAFF. CDR3 bases: TGCGCCAGCCGCCCTTCAATGTTCGCTGAAGCTTTCTTT.